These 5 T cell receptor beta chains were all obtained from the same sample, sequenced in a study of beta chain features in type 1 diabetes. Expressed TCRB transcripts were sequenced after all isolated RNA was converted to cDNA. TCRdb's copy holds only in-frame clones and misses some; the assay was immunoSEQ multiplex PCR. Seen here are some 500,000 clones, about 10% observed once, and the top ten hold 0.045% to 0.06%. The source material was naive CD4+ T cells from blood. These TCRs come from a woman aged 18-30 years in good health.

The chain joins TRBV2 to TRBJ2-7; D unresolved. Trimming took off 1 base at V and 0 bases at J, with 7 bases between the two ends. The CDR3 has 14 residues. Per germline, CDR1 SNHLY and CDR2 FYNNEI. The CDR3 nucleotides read TGTGCCAGCAGTGAAGGTGGGGTCTCCTACGAGCAGTACTTC. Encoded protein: CASSEGGVSYEQYF.

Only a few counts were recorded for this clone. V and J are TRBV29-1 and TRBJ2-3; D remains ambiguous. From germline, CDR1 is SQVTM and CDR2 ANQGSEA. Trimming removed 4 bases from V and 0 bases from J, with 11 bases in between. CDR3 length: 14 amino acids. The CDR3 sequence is CSVGGGSSTDTQYF. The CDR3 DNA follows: TGCAGCGTTGGCGGTGGGTCGAGCACAGATACGCAGTATTTT.

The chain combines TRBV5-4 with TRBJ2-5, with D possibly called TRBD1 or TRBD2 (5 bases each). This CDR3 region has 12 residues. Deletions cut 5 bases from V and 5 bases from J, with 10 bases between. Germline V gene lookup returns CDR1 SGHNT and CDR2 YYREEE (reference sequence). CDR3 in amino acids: CASREGSETQYF. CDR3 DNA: TGTGCCAGCAGAGAGGGGTCGGAGACCCAGTACTTC.

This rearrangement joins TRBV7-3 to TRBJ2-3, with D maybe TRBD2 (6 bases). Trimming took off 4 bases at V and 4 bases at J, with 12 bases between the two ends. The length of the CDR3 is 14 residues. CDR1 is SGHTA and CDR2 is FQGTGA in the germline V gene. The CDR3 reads CASSSSGGADTQYF. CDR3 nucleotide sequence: TGTGCCAGCAGCTCCAGCGGAGGGGCAGATACGCAGTATTTT. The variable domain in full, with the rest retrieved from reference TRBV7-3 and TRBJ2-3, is GAGVSQTPSNKVTEKGKYVELRCDPISGHTALYWYRQSLGQGPEFLIYFQGTGAADDSGLPNDRFFAVRPEGSVSTLKIQRTERGDSAVYLCASSSSGGADTQYFGPGTRLTVL.

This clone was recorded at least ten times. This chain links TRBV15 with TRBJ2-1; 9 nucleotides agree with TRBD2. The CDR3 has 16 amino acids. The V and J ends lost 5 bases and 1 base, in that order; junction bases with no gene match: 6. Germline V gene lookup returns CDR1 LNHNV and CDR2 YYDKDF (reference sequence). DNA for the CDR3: TGTGCCACCAGCGTCGGACTAGCGAGATCCTACAATGAGCAGTTCTTC. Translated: CATSVGLARSYNEQFF.